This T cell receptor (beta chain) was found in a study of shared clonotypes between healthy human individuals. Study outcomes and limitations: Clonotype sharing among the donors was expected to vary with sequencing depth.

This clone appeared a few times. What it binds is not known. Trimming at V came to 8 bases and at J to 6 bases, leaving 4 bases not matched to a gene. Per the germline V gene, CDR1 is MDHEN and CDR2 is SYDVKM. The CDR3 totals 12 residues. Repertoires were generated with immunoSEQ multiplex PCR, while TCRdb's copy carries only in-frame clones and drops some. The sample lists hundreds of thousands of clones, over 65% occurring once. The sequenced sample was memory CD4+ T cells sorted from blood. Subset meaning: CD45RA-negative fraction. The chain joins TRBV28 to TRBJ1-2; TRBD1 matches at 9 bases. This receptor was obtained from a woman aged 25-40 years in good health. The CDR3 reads CASLRTGDGYTF. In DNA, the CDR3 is TGTGCCAGCCTACGGACAGGGGATGGCTACACCTTC.